This T cell receptor beta chain was obtained from a study of regulatory T cells in long-lasting Graves disease. Study-wide background: Positivity for TSH receptor antibodies plus over 5 years of antithyroid drugs meant persistent Graves' disease. Study findings and constraints: Newly diagnosed Graves' patients had higher TCR diversity than persistent ones. Thyroid tissue went unstudied; only peripheral blood was examined.

The germline V gene has CDR1 SGHTA and CDR2 FQGTGA. Losses at the gene ends were 4 bases for V and 3 bases for J; bases not matched to a gene: 2. This CDR3 spans 15 amino acids. This clonotype was seen a few times. No antigen is known for it. Relying on iRepertoire HTBI primers and Arm-PCR of CDR3 regions, the team built TCR beta libraries. TCRdb passed the multiplex PCR reads through MiXCR, listing each CDR3 protein once. The sample includes about 470,000 distinct CDR3 sequences, less than 25% of them seen just once. Time point here: persistent/refractory GD, antithyroid drugs over 5 years with positive TRAb. There was RNA extracted from PBMCs, and the TCR library was made from it. Collection of peripheral blood (roughly 9.7 milliliters) was done using EDTA tubes.

The chain is built from TRBV7-3 and TRBJ2-6; TRBD1 matches at 8 bases. This TCR was sampled from a female donor with Graves disease. Specimen: peripheral blood mononuclear cells (PBMCs), collected when the disease was refractory, from a patient treated with antithyroid drugs. The CDR3, as DNA: TGTGCCAGCAGCTCAACAGGGGGTGGGGCCAACGTCCTGACTTTC. Translated: CASSSTGGGANVLTF.